This T cell receptor beta chain originates from a study of blood T cell repertoires in COVID-19 (dated by TCRdb to about 2020). Background for the entire study: Samples from collaborators originated in the United States, Italy and Spain and spanned both the acute and convalescent phases of COVID-19. HLA class I and class II types, where available, came from metadata supplied by the sample provider rather than from assay-based typing. Deeply sampled blood TCRbeta repertoires from subjects exposed to, actively infected with, or recovered from COVID-19 were included in the dataset. The prospective study material was composed of cDNA or gDNA derived from T cells, B-cell-depleted T cells, or PBMCs. The sample metadata nearly always contained a de-identified subject ID, COVID-19 status, age in years and sex. A freely available public database, intended as a resource for researchers studying the immune response to SARS-CoV-2, is where the repertoires were released. The samples were drawn from two sources: the first 160 participants of the ongoing ImmuneRACE study, and 950 to 1,500 subjects contributed by 6 global collaborators.

The immunoSEQ Assay, a bias-controlled multiplex PCR, was used to amplify TCRbeta CDR3 regions from genomic DNA. In the source study's methods: Nucleated cell counts per sample were estimated from amplification of reference gene primers within the assay. Sequence reads were collapsed and filtered to measure the absolute abundance of every unique TCRbeta CDR3 rearrangement. For each sample, productive Simpson clonality was calculated by taking the square root of Simpson's diversity index across productive rearrangements. TCRdb took over this immuneACCESS table, retaining in-frame rearrangements with V and J assigned. Such tables are incomplete; in checked studies, under half of the missing clones stem from an unresolved V gene, and the remainder is unexplained. The DNA gave D and trimming, while V, J and clone size come from that table. Counted in this sample were about 96,000 clones; about 90% of them appeared once. The top ten hold roughly 4.2% of the sample.

Cut back by 8 bases and 7 bases, the V and J ends lie 21 bases apart. Per the germline V gene (reference sequence), LGHDT is the CDR1 and YNNKEL is the CDR2. The CDR3, from cysteine to phenylalanine, totals 15 residues. Left in the record is the CDR3 DNA by itself, 45 bases read in frame from the first base. Note on this clone: This clone's antigen is unknown. The sample holds no much larger clone one base away, and base qualities are not on file.

In Seattle, one collaborating source enrolled patients while the infection was active and tracked those patients longitudinally over the course of disease. Whole blood was collected in K2EDTA tubes by collaborating institutions according to the institutions' own protocols. Collaborator samples were shipped for TCRbeta analysis as frozen whole blood, isolated PBMCs, or DNA extracted from either sample type. The investigation overall reported the following: How much clinical and demographic metadata was included differed by source and by participant, and the metadata was provided uncurated.

This TCR was sampled from a human donor with COVID-19, enrolled during active disease. The donor label of this sample is uncertain. Sequences were obtained from peripheral blood. Recombination linked TRBV3-1 (or the pseudogene TRBV3-2) to TRBJ2-1, and possibly TRBD2, on 6 matching bases. The CDR3: CASGARAAGWNEQFF. The nucleotides are TGTGCCAGCGGTGCGAGGGCGGCGGGGTGGAATGAGCAGTTCTTC.